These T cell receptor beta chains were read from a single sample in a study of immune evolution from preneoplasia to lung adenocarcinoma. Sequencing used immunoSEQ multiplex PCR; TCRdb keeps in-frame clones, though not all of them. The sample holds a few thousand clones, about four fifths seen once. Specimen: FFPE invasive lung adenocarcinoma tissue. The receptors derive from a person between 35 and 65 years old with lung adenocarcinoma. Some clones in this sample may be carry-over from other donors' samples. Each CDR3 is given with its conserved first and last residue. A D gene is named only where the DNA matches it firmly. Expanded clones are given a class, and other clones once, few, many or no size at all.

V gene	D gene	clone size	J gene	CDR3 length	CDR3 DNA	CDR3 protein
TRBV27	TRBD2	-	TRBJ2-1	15	TGTGCCAGCAGTTTATTGAGCGGGATGGCAAATGAGCAGTTCTTC	CASSLLSGMANEQFF
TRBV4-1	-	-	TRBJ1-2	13	TGCGCCAGCAGCCAAGAGAACAACTATGGCTACACCTTC	CASSQENNYGYTF
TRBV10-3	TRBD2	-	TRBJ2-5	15	TGTGCCATCAGTGACGAGCGGGAGGGCAGGGAGACCCAGTACTTC	CAISDEREGRETQYF
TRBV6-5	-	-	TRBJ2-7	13	TGTGCCAGCAGTTACGGGGCGGGCTACGAGCAGTACTTC	CASSYGAGYEQYF
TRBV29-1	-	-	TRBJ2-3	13	TGCAGCGTTTTCCCGGTGGGAGCAGATACGCAGTATTTT	CSVFPVGADTQYF
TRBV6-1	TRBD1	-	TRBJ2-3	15	TGTGCCAGCAGCTACAGGGGGGTATTGTCAGATACGCAGTATTTT	CASSYRGVLSDTQYF
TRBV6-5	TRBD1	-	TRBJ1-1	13	TGTGCCAGCAGCTTCTCAGGGGGCACTGAAGCTTTCTTT	CASSFSGGTEAFF
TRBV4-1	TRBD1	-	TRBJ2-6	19	TGCGCCAGCAGCCATGTGCCGGGACAGGGCCCTACTGGGGCCAACGTCCTGACTTTC	CASSHVPGQGPTGANVLTF
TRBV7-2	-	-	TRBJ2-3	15	TGTGCCAGCAGCCCGGCGACTAGGGGCCCAGATACGCAGTATTTT	CASSPATRGPDTQYF
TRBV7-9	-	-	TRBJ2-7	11	TGTGCCAGCAGCCCGAACTACGAGCAGTACTTC	CASSPNYEQYF
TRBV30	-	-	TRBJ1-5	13	TGTGCCTGGAACGGACAGAAAGATCAGCCCCAGCATTTT	CAWNGQKDQPQHF
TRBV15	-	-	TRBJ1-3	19	TGTGCCACCAGCAGAGATTGTGGCAGGGAAATATTGGGTGGAAACACCATATATTTT	CATSRDCGREILGGNTIYF
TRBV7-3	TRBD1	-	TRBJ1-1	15	TGTGCCAGCAGCCCAGGGACAGGGATGAGAACTGAAGCTTTCTTT	CASSPGTGMRTEAFF
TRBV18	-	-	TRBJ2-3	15	TGTGCCAGCTCACCACTGCGACTAGGCCCAGATACGCAGTATTTT	CASSPLRLGPDTQYF
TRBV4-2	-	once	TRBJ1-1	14	TGTGCCAGTAGCCAAGATCTGGCAGCCACTGAAGCTTTCTTT	CASSQDLAATEAFF
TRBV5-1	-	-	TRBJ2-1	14	TGCGCCAGCAGCTTGAGGACGCCGGTCGATGAGCAGTTCTTC	CASSLRTPVDEQFF
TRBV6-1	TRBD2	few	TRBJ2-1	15	TGTGCCAGCAGTGAAGCGGGAGGGGCCTACAATGAGCAGTTCTTC	CASSEAGGAYNEQFF
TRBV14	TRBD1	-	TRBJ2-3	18	TGTGCCAGCAGCACACGATTCACCGACAGGGGGCTAATGGATACGCAGTATTTT	CASSTRFTDRGLMDTQYF
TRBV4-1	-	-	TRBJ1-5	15	TGCGCCAGCAGCCAAGACGAAGGGGTCCGCCAGCCCCAGCATTTT	CASSQDEGVRQPQHF
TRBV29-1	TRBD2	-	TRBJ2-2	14	TGCAGCGTACGACTAGCGGGACGTACCGGGGAGCTGTTTTTT	CSVRLAGRTGELFF
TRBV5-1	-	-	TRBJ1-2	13	TGCGCCAGCAGCTTGGTGGCAAACTATGGCTACACCTTC	CASSLVANYGYTF
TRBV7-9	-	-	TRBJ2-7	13	TGTGCCAGCACCTTAACTCCCCTGGACGAGCAGTACTTC	CASTLTPLDEQYF
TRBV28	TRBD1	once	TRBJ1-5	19	TGTGCCAGCAATAGCCCCTCGGGGACAGGAAGCAATAGCAATCAGCCCCAGCATTTT	CASNSPSGTGSNSNQPQHF
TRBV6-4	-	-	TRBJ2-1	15	TGTGCCAGCAGTGACACCACTTCGGGGGCAAATGAGCAGTTCTTC	CASSDTTSGANEQFF
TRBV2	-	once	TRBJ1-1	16	TGTGCCAGCAGTGAACCTCGCGGGGGGGATTCCACTGAAGCTTTCTTT	CASSEPRGGDSTEAFF
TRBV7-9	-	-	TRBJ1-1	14	TGTGCCAGCAGCTTTAACGTCCCGAACACTGAAGCTTTCTTT	CASSFNVPNTEAFF
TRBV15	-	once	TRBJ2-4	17	TGTGCCACCAGCAGAGAGGCCCGACGGAGCGCCAAAAACATTCAGTACTTC	CATSREARRSAKNIQYF
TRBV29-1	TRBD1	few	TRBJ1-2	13	TGCAGCGACGGGACAGGGCCTAACTATGGCTACACCTTC	CSDGTGPNYGYTF
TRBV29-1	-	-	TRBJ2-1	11	TGCAGCGTCCGGCGGTACAATGAGCAGTTCTTC	CSVRRYNEQFF
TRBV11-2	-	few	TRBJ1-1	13	TGTGCCAGCAGCCCCTCACTGAACACTGAAGCTTTCTTT	CASSPSLNTEAFF
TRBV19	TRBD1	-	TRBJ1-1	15	TGTGCCAGTAAAAAACAGGGGGCTATGAACACTGAAGCTTTCTTT	CASKKQGAMNTEAFF
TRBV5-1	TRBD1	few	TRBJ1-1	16	TGCGCCAGCAGCTTGGCCGGACAGGACTTAAACACTGAAGCTTTCTTT	CASSLAGQDLNTEAFF
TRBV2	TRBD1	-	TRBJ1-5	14	TGTGCCAGCAACCCACAGGGGGCATATCAGCCCCAGCATTTT	CASNPQGAYQPQHF
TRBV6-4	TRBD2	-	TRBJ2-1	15	TGTGCCAGCAGTGACTCGACTAGCGGGAGCAATGAGCAGTTCTTC	CASSDSTSGSNEQFF
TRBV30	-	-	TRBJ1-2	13	TGTGCCTGGAGTGACCTGGCGGCCTATGGCTACACCTTC	CAWSDLAAYGYTF
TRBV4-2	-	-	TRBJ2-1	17	TGTGCCAGCAGCCAATCCTTCGGAGGGGCTTACTACAATGAGCAGTTCTTC	CASSQSFGGAYYNEQFF
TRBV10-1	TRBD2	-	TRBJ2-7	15	TGCGCCAGCAGTGAGGTAGCGGGAGGGCCGGGAGAGCAGTACTTC	CASSEVAGGPGEQYF
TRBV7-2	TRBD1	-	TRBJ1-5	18	TGTGCCAGCAGCTTTACAGCCGGGACAGGATTAGGAGACAGGGCCCAGCATTTT	CASSFTAGTGLGDRAQHF
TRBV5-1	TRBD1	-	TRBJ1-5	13	TGCGCCAGCAGCCCTACAGGGGGTCAGCCCCAGCATTTT	CASSPTGGQPQHF
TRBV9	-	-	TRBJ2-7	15	TGTGCCAGCAGCGTAGGAACGGGTCTCTCCTACGAGCAGTACTTC	CASSVGTGLSYEQYF
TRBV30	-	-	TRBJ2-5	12	TGTGCCTGGCAACGTACCGGCGAAACCCAGTACTTC	CAWQRTGETQYF
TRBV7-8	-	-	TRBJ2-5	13	TGTGCCAGCAGCTTAGGGCGGAAAGAGACCCAGTACTTC	CASSLGRKETQYF
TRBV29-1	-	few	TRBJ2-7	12	TGCAGCGTTGGTGAGGGGCCCTACGAGCAGTACTTC	CSVGEGPYEQYF
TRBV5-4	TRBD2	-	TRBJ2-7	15	TGTGCCAGCAGCCTGGCCGGGACTAGCGGTTACGAGCAGTACTTC	CASSLAGTSGYEQYF
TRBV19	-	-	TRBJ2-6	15	TGTGCCAGTAGTATAGGGGGGAATGGGGCCAACGTCCTGACTTTC	CASSIGGNGANVLTF
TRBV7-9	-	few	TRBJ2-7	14	TGTGCCAGCAGCTTAGAGGAGGGCTCCTACGAGCAGTACTTC	CASSLEEGSYEQYF
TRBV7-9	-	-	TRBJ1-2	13	TGTGCCAGCAGCTTGTTAGCAGGGGACGGCTACACCTTC	CASSLLAGDGYTF
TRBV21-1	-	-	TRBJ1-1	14	TGTGCCAGCAGCAAAGGGACAGGGGGGACTGAAGCTTTCTTT	CASSKGTGGTEAFF
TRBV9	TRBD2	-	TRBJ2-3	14	TGTGCCAGCAGCCTCGGGACTAGTGCGGATACGCAGTATTTT	CASSLGTSADTQYF
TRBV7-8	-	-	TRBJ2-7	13	TGTGCCAGCAGCTTCGGCAGATCCTACGAGCAGTACTTC	CASSFGRSYEQYF